This TCR beta chain comes out of a study of cytomegalovirus exposure and HLA in healthy donors. A remark on this clone: As yet, its antigen is unknown.

In the PCR, 60 Vbeta and 13 Jbeta primers were used. Sequencing was performed with immunoSEQ multiplex PCR; in TCRdb, only in-frame clones are kept and a portion is missing. This sample has around 190,000 clones, with around 80% found just once. Study-level results: CMV serostatus was the sole immune exposure data available. In a later analysis, TCR beta V- and J-gene trimming showed a link to a missense DCLRE1C variant. Roughly even sequencing depth across donors was the assumption behind the presence/absence analyses. Looking again later, the authors saw that most CMV-associated TCR beta chains seemed HLA-restricted.

The clonotype originates from a young man in good health and CMV-seronegative. Specimen: PBMCs.

CDR3 protein: CASSFIQGASGELFF. As DNA, the CDR3 is TGTGCCAGCAGTTTCATTCAGGGGGCAAGCGGGGAGCTGTTTTTT. This sequence joins TRBV28 and TRBJ2-2, with 8 bases that match TRBD1. V dropped 3 bases and J dropped 7; count of bases not matched to a gene: 7. CDR1 and CDR2 from the germline V gene are MDHEN and SYDVKM. This CDR3 spans 15 amino acids.